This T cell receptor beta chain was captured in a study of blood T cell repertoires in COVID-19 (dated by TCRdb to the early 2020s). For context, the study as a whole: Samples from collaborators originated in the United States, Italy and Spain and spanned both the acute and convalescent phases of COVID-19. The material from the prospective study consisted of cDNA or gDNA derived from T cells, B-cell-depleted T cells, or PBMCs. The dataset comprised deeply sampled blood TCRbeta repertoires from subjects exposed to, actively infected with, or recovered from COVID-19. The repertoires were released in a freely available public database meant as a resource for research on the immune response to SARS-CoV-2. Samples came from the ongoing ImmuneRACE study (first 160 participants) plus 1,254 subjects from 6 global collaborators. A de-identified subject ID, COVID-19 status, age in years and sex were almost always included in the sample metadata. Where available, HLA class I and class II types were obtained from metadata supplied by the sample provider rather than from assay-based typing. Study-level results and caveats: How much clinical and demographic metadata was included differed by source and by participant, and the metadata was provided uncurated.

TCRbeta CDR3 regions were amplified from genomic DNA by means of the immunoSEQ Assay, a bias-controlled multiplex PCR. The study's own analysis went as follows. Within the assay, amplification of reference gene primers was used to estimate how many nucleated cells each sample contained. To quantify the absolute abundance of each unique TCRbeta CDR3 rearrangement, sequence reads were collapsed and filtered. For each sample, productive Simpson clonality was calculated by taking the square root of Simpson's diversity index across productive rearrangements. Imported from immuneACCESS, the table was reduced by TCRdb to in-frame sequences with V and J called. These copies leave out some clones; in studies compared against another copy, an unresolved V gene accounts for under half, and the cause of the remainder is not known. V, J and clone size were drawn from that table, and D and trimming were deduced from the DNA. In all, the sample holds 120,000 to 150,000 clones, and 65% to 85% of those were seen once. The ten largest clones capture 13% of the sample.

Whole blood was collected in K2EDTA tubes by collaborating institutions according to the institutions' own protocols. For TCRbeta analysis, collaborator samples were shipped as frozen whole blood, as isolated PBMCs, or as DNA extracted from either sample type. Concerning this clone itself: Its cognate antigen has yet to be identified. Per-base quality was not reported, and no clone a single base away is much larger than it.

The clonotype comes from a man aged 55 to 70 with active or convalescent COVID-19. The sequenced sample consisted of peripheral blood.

CDR3 protein: CASSQGRGRSYNSPLHF. The bases are TGTGCCAGCAGCCAAGGTCGAGGGAGGTCCTATAATTCACCCCTCCACTTT. The chain couples TRBV4-2 to TRBJ1-6; the D gene lacks a confident call. The CDR3 measures 17 amino acids from cysteine to phenylalanine. The sequence is cut down to CDR3 DNA, 51 bases in frame from base 1. V was cut back by 1 base and J by 1 base, leaving a gap of 11 bases between them. CDR1 and CDR2, looked up from the germline V gene, are LGHNA and YNFKEQ.